The present entry profiles one T cell receptor (beta chain) with its context. Its specificity is unknown. Molecular barcoding with unique molecular identifiers was used for the TCRbeta library. TCRdb redid the calling of the PCR reads with MiXCR, one entry per CDR3 protein. Of about 980,000 distinct CDR3 sequences listed, around 30% were seen once; the top ten hold approximately 30%. Trimming removed 2 bases at V and 2 bases at J, with 19 bases between. From germline, CDR1 is SGHRS and CDR2 YFSETQ. The CDR3 extends over 17 amino acids. This entry belongs to a study of T-cell reconstitution after alpha-beta-depleted transplantation in children. Overall study results and limits: Hyperexpanded clones declined; after one year, newly produced T cells mostly supplied diversity. Day-60 TCRbeta diversity that was high in some patients was derived from surviving recipient T cells and thymic progenitors. The study reportedly traced alpha-beta T cells about two months after transplant to several hundred expanded graft clones.

This rearrangement joins TRBV5-1 to TRBJ1-2, with D perhaps matching TRBD1 (5 bases). The source is a boy in the first two years of life who had a stem cell transplant for SCID, so the T cells may come from the graft donor. The source material was PBMCs, mostly from graft donor cells, sampled 360 days after TCRalphabeta/CD19-depleted stem cell transplant. CDR3 sequence: CASSFGRSEGNNYGYTF. CDR3 sequence (DNA): TGCGCCAGCAGCTTTGGCCGGTCCGAGGGGAACAACTATGGCTACACCTTC.